This T cell receptor (beta chain) was observed in a study of T cell changes during pregnancy in multiple sclerosis. Sequencing used immunoSEQ multiplex PCR; TCRdb keeps in-frame clones, though not all of them. This table holds tens of thousands of clones, around 93% found once. The source of this sequence is a female donor with multiple sclerosis, enrolled in a pregnancy study. Sequences were derived from peripheral blood, sampled after pregnancy.

The CDR3 spells CASSDSTASTTRSEQFF. CDR3 sequence (DNA): TGTGCCAGCAGTGACTCGACGGCCTCGACAACACGAAGTGAGCAGTTCTTC. V and J are TRBV6-4 and TRBJ2-1; D call uncertain. The CDR3 spans 17 residues. The germline gives CDR1 MRHNA, CDR2 SNTAGT. V dropped 0 bases and J dropped 9 bases, with 21 bases sitting between them.